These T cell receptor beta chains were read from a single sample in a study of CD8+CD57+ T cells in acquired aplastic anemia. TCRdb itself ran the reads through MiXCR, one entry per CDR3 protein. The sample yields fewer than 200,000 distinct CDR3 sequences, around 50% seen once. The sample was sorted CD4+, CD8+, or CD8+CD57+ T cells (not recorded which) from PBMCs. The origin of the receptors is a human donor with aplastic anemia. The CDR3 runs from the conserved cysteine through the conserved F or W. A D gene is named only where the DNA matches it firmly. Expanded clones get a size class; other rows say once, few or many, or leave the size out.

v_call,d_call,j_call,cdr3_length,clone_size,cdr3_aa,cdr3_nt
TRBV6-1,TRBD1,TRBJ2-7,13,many,CASSSGTGGRQYF,TGTGCCAGCAGCTCCGGGACAGGGGGCCGCCAGTACTTC
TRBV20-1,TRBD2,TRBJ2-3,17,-,CSASGTSGEPSTDTQYF,TGCAGTGCTAGTGGAACTAGCGGGGAACCTAGCACAGATACGCAGTATTTT
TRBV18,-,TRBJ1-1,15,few,CASSPPNKGGTEAFF,TGTGCCAGCTCACCACCTAACAAGGGAGGGACTGAAGCTTTCTTT
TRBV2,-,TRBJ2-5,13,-,CASSRRGQETQYF,TGTGCCAGCAGCCGGCGGGGCCAAGAGACCCAGTACTTC
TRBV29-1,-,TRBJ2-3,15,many,CSVIPRGVSTDTQYF,TGCAGCGTCATACCAAGGGGGGTGAGCACAGATACGCAGTATTTT
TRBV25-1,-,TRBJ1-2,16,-,CASSEFNSPLNYGYTF,TGTGCCAGCAGTGAATTCAACTCCCCACTTAACTATGGCTACACCTTC
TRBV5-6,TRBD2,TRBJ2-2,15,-,CASSLGVSGSGELFF,TGTGCCAGCAGCTTGGGAGTTAGCGGGAGTGGGGAGCTGTTTTTT
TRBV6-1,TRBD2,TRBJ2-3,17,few,CASSRNNLAGLADTQYF,TGTGCCAGCAGTCGAAACAACCTAGCGGGGCTCGCGGATACGCAGTATTTT
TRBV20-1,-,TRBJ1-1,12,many,CSARGTPGEAFF,TGCAGTGCTAGAGGCACTCCGGGAGAAGCTTTCTTT
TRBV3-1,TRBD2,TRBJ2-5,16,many,CASSHWGSGGQETQYF,TGTGCCAGCAGCCATTGGGGTAGCGGGGGGCAAGAGACCCAGTACTTC
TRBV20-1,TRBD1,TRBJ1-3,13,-,CSARTGAGNTIYF,TGCAGTGCTAGGACAGGGGCTGGAAACACCATATATTTT
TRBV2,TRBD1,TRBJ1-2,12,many,CASRDRGYGYTF,TGTGCCAGCAGGGACAGGGGCTATGGCTACACCTTC
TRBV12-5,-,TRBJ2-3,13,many,CASGTIGADTQYF,TGTGCTAGTGGTACGATCGGGGCAGATACGCAGTATTTT
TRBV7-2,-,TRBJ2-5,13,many,CASSFIVTETQYF,TGTGCCAGCAGCTTTATAGTAACAGAGACCCAGTACTTC
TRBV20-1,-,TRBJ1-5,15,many,CSAGSGLSGNQPQHF,TGCAGTGCCGGATCCGGACTTTCTGGCAATCAGCCCCAGCATTTT
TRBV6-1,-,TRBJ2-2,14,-,CASRGGQNTGELFF,TGTGCCAGCAGAGGAGGACAGAACACCGGGGAGCTGTTTTTT